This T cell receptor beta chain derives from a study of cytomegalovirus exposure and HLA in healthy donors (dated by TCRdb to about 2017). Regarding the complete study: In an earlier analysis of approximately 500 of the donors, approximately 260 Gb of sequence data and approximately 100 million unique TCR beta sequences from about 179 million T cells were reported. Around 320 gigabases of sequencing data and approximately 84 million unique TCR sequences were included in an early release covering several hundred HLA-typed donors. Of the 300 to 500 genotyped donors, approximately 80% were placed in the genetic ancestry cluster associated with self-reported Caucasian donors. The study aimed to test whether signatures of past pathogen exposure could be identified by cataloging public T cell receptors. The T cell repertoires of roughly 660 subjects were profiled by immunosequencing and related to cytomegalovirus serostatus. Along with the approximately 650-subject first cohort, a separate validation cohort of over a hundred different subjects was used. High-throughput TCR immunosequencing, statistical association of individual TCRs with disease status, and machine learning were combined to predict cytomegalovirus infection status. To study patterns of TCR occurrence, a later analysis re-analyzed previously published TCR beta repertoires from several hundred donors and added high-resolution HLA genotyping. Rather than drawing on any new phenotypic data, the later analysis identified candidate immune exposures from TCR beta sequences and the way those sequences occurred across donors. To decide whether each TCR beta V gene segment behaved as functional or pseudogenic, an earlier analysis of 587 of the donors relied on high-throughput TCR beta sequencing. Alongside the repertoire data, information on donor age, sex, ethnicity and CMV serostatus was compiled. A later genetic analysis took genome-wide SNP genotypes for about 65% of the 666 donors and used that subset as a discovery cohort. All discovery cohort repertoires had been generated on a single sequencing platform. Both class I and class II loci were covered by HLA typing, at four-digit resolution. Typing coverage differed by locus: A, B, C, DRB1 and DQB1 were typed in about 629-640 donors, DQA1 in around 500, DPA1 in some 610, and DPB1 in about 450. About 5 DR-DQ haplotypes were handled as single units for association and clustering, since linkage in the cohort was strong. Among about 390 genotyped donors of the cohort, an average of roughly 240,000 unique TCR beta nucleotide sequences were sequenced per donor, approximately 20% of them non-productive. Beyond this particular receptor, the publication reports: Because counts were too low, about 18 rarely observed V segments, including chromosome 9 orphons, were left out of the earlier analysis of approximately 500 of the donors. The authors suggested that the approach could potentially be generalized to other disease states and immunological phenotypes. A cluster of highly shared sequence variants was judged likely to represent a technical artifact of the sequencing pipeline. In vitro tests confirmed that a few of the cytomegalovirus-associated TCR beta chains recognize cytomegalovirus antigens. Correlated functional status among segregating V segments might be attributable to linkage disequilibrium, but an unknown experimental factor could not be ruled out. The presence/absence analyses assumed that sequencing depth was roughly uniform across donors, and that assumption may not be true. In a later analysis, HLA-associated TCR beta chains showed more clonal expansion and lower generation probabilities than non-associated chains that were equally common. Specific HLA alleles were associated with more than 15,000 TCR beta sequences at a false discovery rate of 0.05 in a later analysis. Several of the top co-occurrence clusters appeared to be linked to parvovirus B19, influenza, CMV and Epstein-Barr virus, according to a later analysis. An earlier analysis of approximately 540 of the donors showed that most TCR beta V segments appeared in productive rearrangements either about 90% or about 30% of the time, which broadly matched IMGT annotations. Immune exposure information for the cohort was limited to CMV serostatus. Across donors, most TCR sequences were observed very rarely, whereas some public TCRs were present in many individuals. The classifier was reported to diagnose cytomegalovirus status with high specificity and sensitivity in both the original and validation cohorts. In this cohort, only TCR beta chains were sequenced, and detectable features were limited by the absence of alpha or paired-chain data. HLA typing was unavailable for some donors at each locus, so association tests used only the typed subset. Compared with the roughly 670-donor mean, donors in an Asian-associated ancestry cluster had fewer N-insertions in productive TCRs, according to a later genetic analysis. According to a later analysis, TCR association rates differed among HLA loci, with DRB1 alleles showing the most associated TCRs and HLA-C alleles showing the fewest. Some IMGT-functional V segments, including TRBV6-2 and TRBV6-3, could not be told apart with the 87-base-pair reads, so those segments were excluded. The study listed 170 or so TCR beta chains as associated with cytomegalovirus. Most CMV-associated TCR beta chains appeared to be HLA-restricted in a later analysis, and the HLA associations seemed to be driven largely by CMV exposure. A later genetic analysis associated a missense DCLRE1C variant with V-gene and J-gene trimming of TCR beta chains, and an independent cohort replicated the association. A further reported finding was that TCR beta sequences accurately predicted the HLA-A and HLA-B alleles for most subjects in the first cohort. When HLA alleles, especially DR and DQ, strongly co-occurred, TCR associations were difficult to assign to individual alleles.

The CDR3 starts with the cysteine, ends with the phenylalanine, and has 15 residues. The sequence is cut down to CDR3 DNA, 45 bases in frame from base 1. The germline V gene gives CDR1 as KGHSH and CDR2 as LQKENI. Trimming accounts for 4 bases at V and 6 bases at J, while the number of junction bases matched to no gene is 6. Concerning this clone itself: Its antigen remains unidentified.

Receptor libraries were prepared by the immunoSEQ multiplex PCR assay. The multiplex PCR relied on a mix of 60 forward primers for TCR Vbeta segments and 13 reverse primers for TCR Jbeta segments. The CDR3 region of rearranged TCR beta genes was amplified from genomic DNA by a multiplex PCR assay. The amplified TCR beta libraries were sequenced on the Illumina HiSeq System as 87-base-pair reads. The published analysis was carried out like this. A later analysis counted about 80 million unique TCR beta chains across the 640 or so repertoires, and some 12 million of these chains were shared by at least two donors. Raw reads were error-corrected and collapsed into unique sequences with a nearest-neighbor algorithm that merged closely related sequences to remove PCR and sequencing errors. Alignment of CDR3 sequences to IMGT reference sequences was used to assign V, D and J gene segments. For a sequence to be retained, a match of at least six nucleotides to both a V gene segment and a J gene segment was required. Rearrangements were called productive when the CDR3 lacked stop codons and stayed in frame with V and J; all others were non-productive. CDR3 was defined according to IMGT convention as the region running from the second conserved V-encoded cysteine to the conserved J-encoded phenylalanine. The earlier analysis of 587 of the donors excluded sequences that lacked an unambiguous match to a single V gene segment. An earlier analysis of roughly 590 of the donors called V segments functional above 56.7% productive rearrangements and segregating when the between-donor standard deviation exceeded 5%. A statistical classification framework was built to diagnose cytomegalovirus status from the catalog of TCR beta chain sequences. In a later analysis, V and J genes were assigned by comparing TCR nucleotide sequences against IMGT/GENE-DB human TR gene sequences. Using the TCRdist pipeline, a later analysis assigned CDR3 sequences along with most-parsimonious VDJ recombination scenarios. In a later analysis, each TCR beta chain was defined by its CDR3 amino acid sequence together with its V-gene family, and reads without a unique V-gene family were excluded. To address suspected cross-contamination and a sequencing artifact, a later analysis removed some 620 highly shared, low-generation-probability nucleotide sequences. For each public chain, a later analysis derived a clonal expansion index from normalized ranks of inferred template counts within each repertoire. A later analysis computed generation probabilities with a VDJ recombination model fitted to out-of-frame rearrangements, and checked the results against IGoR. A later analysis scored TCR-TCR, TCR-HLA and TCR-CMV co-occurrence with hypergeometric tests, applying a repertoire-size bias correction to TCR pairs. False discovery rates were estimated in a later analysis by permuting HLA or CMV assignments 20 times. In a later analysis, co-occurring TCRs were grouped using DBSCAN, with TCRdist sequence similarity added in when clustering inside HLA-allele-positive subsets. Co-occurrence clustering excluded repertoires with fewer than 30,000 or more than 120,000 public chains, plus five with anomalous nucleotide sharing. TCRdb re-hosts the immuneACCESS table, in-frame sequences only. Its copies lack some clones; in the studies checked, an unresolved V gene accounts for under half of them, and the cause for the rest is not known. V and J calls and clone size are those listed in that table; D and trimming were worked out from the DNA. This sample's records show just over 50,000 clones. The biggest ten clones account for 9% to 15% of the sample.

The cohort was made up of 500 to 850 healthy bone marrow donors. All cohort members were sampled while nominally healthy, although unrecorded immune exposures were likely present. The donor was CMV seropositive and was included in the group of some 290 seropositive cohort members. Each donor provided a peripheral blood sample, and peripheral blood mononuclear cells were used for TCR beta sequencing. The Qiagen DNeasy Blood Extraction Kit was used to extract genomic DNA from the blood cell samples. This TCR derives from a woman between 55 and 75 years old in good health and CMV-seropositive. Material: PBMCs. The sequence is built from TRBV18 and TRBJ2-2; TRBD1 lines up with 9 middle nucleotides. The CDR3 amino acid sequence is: CASSLGQGNPGELFF. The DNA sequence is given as TGTGCCAGCTCACTTGGACAGGGGAATCCCGGGGAGCTGTTTTTT.